The source of this TCR beta chain is a study of CD8+ T cells in alopecia areata. The study, taken as a whole, reports: Just one nonresponder means the tie between baseline CD8+ expansion and response stays uncertain.

The CDR3 has 15 amino acids. With 4 bases removed from V and 7 bases from J, the gap between germline ends came to 20 bases. CDR1 and CDR2 from the germline V gene are LGHNA and YNFKEQ. Notes on this clone: No antigen is known for it.

As to treatment: oral pan-JAK inhibitor, 5-10 mg twice daily. cDNA prepared by RNA extraction and subsequent reverse transcription served as the template for sequencing. TCRdb's table, derived via immunoSEQ multiplex PCR, lists solely in-frame clones and lacks some. The sample lists 150,000 to 200,000 clones, roughly half occurring once. V usage is TRBV4-2 and J usage is TRBJ2-7, with D possibly matching TRBD2 (5 bases). The sequence was obtained from a human donor with alopecia areata. Material: CD8+ T cells sorted from blood, obtained at week 52, from a patient treated with tofacitinib. CDR3 amino acids: CASSPSRTESGEQYF. Here the CDR3 DNA reads TGTGCCAGCAGCCCCAGCCGGACCGAATCGGGAGAGCAGTACTTC.